One sample yielded the 5 T cell receptor beta chains listed below, sequenced in a study of PD-L1 blockade in urothelial cancer. Profiling relied on immunoSEQ multiplex PCR, and the TCRdb table lists in-frame clones only, not all of them. Of approximately 65,000 clones detected, about 89% appear once; the ten largest clones hold roughly 3.4%. The sample here was PBMCs, taken around atezolizumab (anti-PD-L1) treatment. The receptors derive from a man in his sixties with urothelial cancer.

The chain employs TRBV9 and TRBJ2-6; D might be TRBD2 (6 bases). CDR1 SGDLS and CDR2 YYNGEE come from the germline V gene. V lost 4 bases and J lost 1, with 9 bases in between. CDR3 length: 15 residues. This CDR3 is CASSSRGSGANVLTF. In DNA form, the CDR3 reads TGTGCCAGCAGCTCCCGGGGGTCTGGGGCCAACGTCCTGACTTTC.

This sequence joins TRBV27 and TRBJ2-5, with a weak D call TRBD1 (5 bases). V lost 0 bases, J lost 4 bases, and 18 bases lay in between. Germline loops: CDR1 MNHEY, CDR2 SMNVEV (reference sequence). CDR3 length: 17 residues. In nucleotides, the CDR3 is TGTGCCAGCAGTTTATCGGCCGTTTTACAGGTGCCAGAGACCCAGTACTTC. This translates into CASSLSAVLQVPETQYF.

This rearrangement joins TRBV6-5 to TRBJ1-2, with D possibly matching TRBD1 (5 bases). This CDR3 region has 11 residues. Germline values: CDR1 MNHEY, CDR2 SVGAGI. Trimming pared 2 bases from V and 7 bases from J, leaving 5 bases between. The CDR3 region has the DNA TGTGCCAGCAGTTACCAGGGTGGCTACACCTTC. It specifies CASSYQGGYTF.

This chain joins TRBV10-3 and TRBJ2-2; maybe TRBD2 (6 bases). CDR3 length: 13 amino acids. Germline lookup yields CDR1 ENHRY and CDR2 SYGVKD. V lost 6 bases and J 4 bases, leaving 9 bases between the germline ends. CDR3 sequence reads: CAIRSGGTGELFF. The CDR3 DNA reads as TGTGCCATCAGATCCGGGGGCACCGGGGAGCTGTTTTTT.

This clone was picked up one time. The gene calls are TRBV11-2 and TRBJ2-1, with TRBD1 matching 10 bases. CDR3 length: 14 amino acids. Germline CDR1 and CDR2: SGHAT and FQNNGV. J was trimmed by 9 bases and V by 3 bases; bases with no gene match: 5. For the CDR3, the DNA is TGTGCCAGCAGCTTCGACAGGGGGCGCGTTGAGCAGTTCTTC. Translation: CASSFDRGRVEQFF.